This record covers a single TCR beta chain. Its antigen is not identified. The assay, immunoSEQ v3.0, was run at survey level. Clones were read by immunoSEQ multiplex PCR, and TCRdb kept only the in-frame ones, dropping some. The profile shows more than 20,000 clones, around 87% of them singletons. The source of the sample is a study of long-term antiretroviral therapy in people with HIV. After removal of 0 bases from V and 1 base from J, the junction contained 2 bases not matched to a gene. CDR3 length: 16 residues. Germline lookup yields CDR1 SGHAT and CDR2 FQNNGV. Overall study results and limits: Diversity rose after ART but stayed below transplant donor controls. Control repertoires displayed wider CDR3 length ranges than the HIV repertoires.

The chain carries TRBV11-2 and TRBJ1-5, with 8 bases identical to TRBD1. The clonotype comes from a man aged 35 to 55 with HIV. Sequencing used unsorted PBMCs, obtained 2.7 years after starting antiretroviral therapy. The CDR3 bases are TGTGCCAGCAGCTTAGATTGGACAGGGAGCAATCAGCCCCAGCATTTT. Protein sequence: CASSLDWTGSNQPQHF. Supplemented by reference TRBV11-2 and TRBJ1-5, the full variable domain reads EAGVAQSPRYKIIEKRQSVAFWCNPISGHATLYWYQQILGQGPKLLIQFQNNGVVDDSQLPKDRFSAERLKGVDSTLKIQPAKLEDSAVYLCASSLDWTGSNQPQHFGDGTRLSIL.